The 29 T cell receptor beta chains in this list originate from one sample, sequenced in a study of Ad26.COV2.S vaccination and SARS-CoV-2 variants. The repertoire was sequenced with immunoSEQ multiplex PCR; TCRdb's copy has only in-frame clones and lacks some. The repertoire includes 400,000 or so clones, less than 90% of them detected once, and 3.5% sits in the top ten. Noted treatment: around 19 received Ad26.COV2.S at low or high dose, single or two shots; roughly 5 received placebo; per-sample allocation not given. Day 63 following the first vaccine or placebo injection was when the samples were taken. Source: peripheral blood, taken in a trial of Ad26.COV2.S vaccine versus placebo. These receptors came from a person aged 18-65 years who received the Ad26.COV2.S COVID-19 vaccine or a placebo.

For this clone: The same CDR3 can be traced to other DNA sequences in this sample. The rearrangement joins TRBV24-1 to TRBJ2-1, with unresolved D. The CDR3 has 11 amino acids. V was cut by 1 base and J by 9 bases, with 3 bases left in between. The germline V gene has CDR1 KGHDR and CDR2 SFDVKD. CDR3 DNA: TGTGCCACCAGTGATTTCGGTGAGCAGTTCTTC. It yields the protein CATSDFGEQFF.

This clone was found a few times. Distinct nucleotide sequences in the sample also encode this CDR3. The V and J genes are TRBV10-2 and TRBJ2-7; 7 bases align to TRBD1. The CDR3 length is 14 residues. Germline values: CDR1 WSHSY, CDR2 SAAADI. Trimming took 2 bases from V and 2 from J; bases not matched to a gene: 3. CDR3: CASSELGQAYEQYF. The CDR3 DNA reads TGCGCCAGCAGTGAGCTTGGACAGGCCTACGAGCAGTACTTC.

The V and J genes are TRBV4-1 and TRBJ2-2; D remains unclear. Germline loops: CDR1 MGHRA, CDR2 YSYEKL. Trimming stripped 2 bases from V and 5 bases from J, with 9 bases between. This CDR3 contains 14 residues. The CDR3 DNA follows: TGCGCCAGCAGCCAACAGATTGATACCGGGGAGCTGTTTTTT. The encoded protein is CASSQQIDTGELFF.

V and J are TRBV6-5 and TRBJ1-3; no reliable D call. V was cut by 2 bases and J by 0 bases, with 8 bases left in between. CDR3 length: 15 amino acids. Germline CDR1 reads MNHEY; CDR2 reads SVGAGI. The CDR3 DNA reads TGTGCCAGCAGTTACAACGGCCGCTCTGGAAACACCATATATTTT. Translated, it gives CASSYNGRSGNTIYF.

This chain uses TRBV7-9 with TRBJ2-7; D is unclear. In germline, CDR1 is SEHNR, CDR2 FQNEAQ (reference sequence). V dropped 2 bases and J dropped 2 bases, with 13 bases sitting between them. The CDR3 consists of 15 residues. The CDR3 loop is CASSLFPDPAYEQYF. The DNA of the CDR3 is TGTGCCAGCAGCTTATTTCCGGATCCAGCCTACGAGCAGTACTTC.

The genes are TRBV5-1 and TRBJ2-2; D might be TRBD2 (5 bases). The length of the CDR3 is 15 residues. Germline assignment: CDR1 SGHRS and CDR2 YFSETQ. The ends were cut back, 4 bases at V and 6 bases at J, with 16 bases in the middle. The CDR3 here is CASSEGFGWAGELFF. The CDR3 DNA follows: TGCGCCAGCAGCGAGGGATTCGGGTGGGCCGGGGAGCTGTTTTTT.

The chain carries TRBV27 and TRBJ2-7, with 8 bases that match TRBD2. With 4 bases clipped from V and 7 bases from J, the junction kept 9 bases outside the gene matches. Germline CDR1 and CDR2: MNHEY and SMNVEV (reference sequence). The CDR3 is made up of 14 amino acids. The CDR3 region is CASSSWTIAGEQYF. The CDR3 DNA sequence: TGTGCCAGCAGTTCATGGACAATAGCGGGGGAGCAGTACTTC.

CDR3 residues: CASSQEGGTREYF. DNA for the CDR3: TGTGCCAGCAGCCAAGAGGGGGGGACTAGAGAGTATTTT. The rearrangement links TRBV3-1 (or the pseudogene TRBV3-2) to TRBJ2-3; 8 bases line up with TRBD2. Germline V gene lookup returns CDR1 LGHDT and CDR2 YNNKEL (reference sequence). This CDR3 comprises 13 residues. With 0 bases clipped from V and 13 bases from J, the junction kept 6 bases outside the gene matches.

The CDR3 loop is CASNTERFQETQYF. CDR3 bases: TGTGCCAGCAACACAGAGCGGTTCCAAGAGACCCAGTACTTC. V gene TRBV7-2 combines with J gene TRBJ2-5; a weak D match, TRBD2 (5 bases). This CDR3 comprises 14 residues. Looked up from germline, CDR1 is SGHTA and CDR2 is FQGNSA. The V and J ends lost 7 bases and 1 base respectively, with 13 bases between them.

The chain couples TRBV4-1 to TRBJ1-1; D uncertain. CDR1 and CDR2 from the germline V gene are MGHRA and YSYEKL. The length of the CDR3 is 13 residues. Trimming took 2 bases from V and 1 from J, leaving 5 bases between them. DNA for the CDR3: TGCGCCAGCAGCCAACAGTGGAACACTGAAGCTTTCTTT. This encodes CASSQQWNTEAFF.

This chain connects TRBV5-1 to TRBJ2-1, with 8 bases lining up with TRBD2. V was pared by 1 base and J by 4 bases, with 4 bases of the junction left unmatched. Germline V CDR1 and CDR2: SGHRS, YFSETQ. The CDR3 is made up of 15 amino acids. This CDR3 is CASSLYRGGYNEQFF. The CDR3 nucleotides read TGCGCCAGCAGCTTGTATCGGGGGGGTTACAATGAGCAGTTCTTC.

The chain joins TRBV5-4 to TRBJ1-4; 11 nucleotides align to TRBD1. There are 15 residues in the CDR3. The germline V gene has CDR1 SGHNT and CDR2 YYREEE (reference sequence). The trim removed 3 bases at V and 5 bases at J, leaving 3 bases unmatched. The CDR3 sequence: CASSSGDRGNEKLFF. Here the CDR3 DNA reads TGTGCCAGCAGCTCGGGGGACAGGGGGAATGAAAAACTGTTTTTT.

This clone turned up a few times. The chain is built from TRBV7-2 and TRBJ1-1; 9 nucleotides agree with TRBD1. V gave up 5 bases and J gave up 11 bases; unmatched junction bases: 9. Germline CDR1 reads SGHTA; CDR2 reads FQGNSA. The CDR3 has 13 amino acids. The CDR3 loop reads CASSPNLQGAAFF. The DNA of the CDR3 is TGTGCCAGCAGCCCTAACCTACAGGGGGCGGCTTTCTTT.

This clone appeared a single time. The chain couples TRBV18 to TRBJ1-2; D is undetermined. This CDR3 is 15 amino acids long. Trimming removed 1 base at V and 3 bases at J, with 12 bases between. The germline gives CDR1 KGHSH, CDR2 LQKENI. The CDR3 reads CASSPRAGGDYGYTF. The CDR3 region has the DNA TGTGCCAGCTCACCACGGGCAGGCGGGGACTATGGCTACACCTTC.

The count of this clone is one. CDR3 region: CASSLQGANGYTF. The CDR3, as DNA: TGTGCCAGCAGCCTACAGGGGGCGAATGGCTACACCTTC. The chain links TRBV5-4 to TRBJ1-2; TRBD1 matches 9 bases. The CDR3 spans 13 residues. Looked up from germline, CDR1 is SGHNT and CDR2 is YYREEE (reference sequence). The V and J ends lost 4 bases and 6 bases, in that order; junction bases with no gene match: 4.

V gene TRBV9 combines with J gene TRBJ1-1, with D possibly TRBD1 on 5 matching bases. The V and J ends lost 4 bases and 5 bases respectively, with 12 bases between them. Germline CDR1 and CDR2: SGDLS and YYNGEE. The CDR3 loop spans 13 amino acids. The CDR3 protein is CASSPPGGTEAFF. CDR3 coding DNA: TGTGCCAGCAGCCCTCCGGGGGGTACTGAAGCTTTCTTT.

This clone has only one observation. The DNA for the CDR3 is TGCGCCAGCAGCCAAGCGGGTAGGAGGGGCCTAGGTAGGGCGGATGAAAAACTGTTTTTT. This encodes CASSQAGRRGLGRADEKLFF. V and J are TRBV4-3 and TRBJ1-4, with a weak D call TRBD1 (5 bases). This CDR3 comprises 20 residues. V shed 1 base and J shed 6 bases, with 27 bases lying between them. Germline V gene data show CDR1 as LGHNA and CDR2 as YSLEER.

This clone has just one count. This chain links TRBV25-1 with TRBJ1-2; D is unclear. The V gene's germline CDR1 is MGHDK and CDR2 SYGVNS. The CDR3 has 13 residues. V shed 9 bases and J shed 3 bases, with 14 bases lying between them. Written as DNA, the CDR3 is TGTGCCAGTAGAGGGCGAGGCGACTATGGCTACACCTTC. It translates to CASRGRGDYGYTF.

V usage is TRBV11-2 and J usage is TRBJ2-7, with D hard to call. CDR1 is SGHAT and CDR2 is FQNNGV in the germline V gene. V lost 7 bases and J 0 bases, leaving 13 bases between the germline ends. The CDR3 is 14 amino acids. DNA for the CDR3: TGTGCCAGCATCACCACCCATGGCTCCTACGAGCAGTACTTC. Protein product: CASITTHGSYEQYF.

This rearrangement joins TRBV25-1 to TRBJ1-2, with D tentatively TRBD1 (5 bases). The germline CDR1 and CDR2 sequences are MGHDK and SYGVNS. This CDR3 has 17 residues. V gave up 4 bases and J gave up 0 bases, with 18 bases separating them. As DNA, the CDR3 is TGTGCCAGCAGTGTGGGATGGGGGACGGATCCTAACTATGGCTACACCTTC. Amino acids: CASSVGWGTDPNYGYTF.

The chain combines TRBV19 with TRBJ2-5; no clear D gene. V was trimmed by 3 bases and J by 0 bases, leaving 8 bases between them. Germline V CDR1 and CDR2: LNHDA, SQIVND (reference sequence). This CDR3 comprises 14 residues. The CDR3 loop reads CASSIWLYQETQYF. CDR3 nucleotide sequence: TGTGCCAGTAGTATCTGGCTTTACCAAGAGACCCAGTACTTC. The variable domain in full, with the rest retrieved from reference TRBV19 and TRBJ2-5, is DGGITQSPKYLFRKEGQNVTLSCEQNLNHDAMYWYRQDPGQGLRLIYYSQIVNDFQKGDIAEGYSVSREKKESFPLTVTSAQKNPTAFYLCASSIWLYQETQYFGPGTRLLVL.

The rearrangement links TRBV6-2 or TRBV6-3 to TRBJ1-6; tentatively, D is TRBD1 (6 bases). Germline values: CDR1 MNHEY, CDR2 SVGEGT. This CDR3 comprises 17 residues. Trimming left V 2 bases short and J 4 bases short, with 15 bases between. The CDR3 bases are TGTGCCAGCAGTTACGACCGTGGGGGGACATATAATTCACCCCTCCACTTT. Translated: CASSYDRGGTYNSPLHF.

The chain uses TRBV19 and TRBJ2-1, with D unresolved. This CDR3 contains 16 residues. Germline V gene sequence: CDR1 LNHDA, CDR2 SQIVND (reference sequence). Trimming shortened V by 0 bases and J by 6 bases, and 15 bases separated the two germline ends. The CDR3 DNA is TGTGCCAGTAGTATAGATCGGCCCACCGGACCCAATGAGCAGTTCTTC. Its translation: CASSIDRPTGPNEQFF.

The CDR3 DNA sequence: TGTGCCAGTAGCAAGGACAGGGGGCAGTACGAGCAGTACTTC. It is translated as CASSKDRGQYEQYF. V gene TRBV19 combines with J gene TRBJ2-7; 11 bases align to TRBD1. J gave up 4 bases and V 6 bases, and 5 bases lay outside the gene matches. CDR3 length: 14 amino acids. Germline CDR1 is LNHDA and CDR2 is SQIVND (reference sequence).

This chain connects TRBV3-1 (or the pseudogene TRBV3-2) to TRBJ2-1; 10 bases are shared with TRBD1. The V segment lost 2 bases and the J segment 10 bases; nucleotides outside the gene matches: 11. Per the germline V gene, CDR1 is LGHDT and CDR2 is YNNKEL (reference sequence). The CDR3 runs 16 residues. The CDR3 loop is CASSQKKLGQGNEQFF. DNA for the CDR3: TGTGCCAGCAGCCAAAAAAAGTTGGGACAGGGGAACGAGCAGTTCTTC.

This chain joins TRBV7-2 and TRBJ2-3, with D unclear. V dropped 1 base and J dropped 2 bases, with 10 bases sitting between them. The CDR3 is 15 residues long. Germline CDR1 reads SGHTA; CDR2 reads FQGNSA. CDR3 sequence: CASSLGVSNTDTQYF. The CDR3, as DNA: TGTGCCAGCAGCTTAGGGGTCAGTAACACAGATACGCAGTATTTT.

This clone was observed a single time. The V and J genes are TRBV4-3 and TRBJ1-1; no clear D. CDR1 is LGHNA and CDR2 is YSLEER in the germline V gene. The CDR3 has 13 amino acids. Trimming removed 0 bases at V and 8 bases at J, with 10 bases between. CDR3 protein: CASSQDLAVEAFF. CDR3 coding DNA: TGCGCCAGCAGCCAAGATCTGGCGGTAGAAGCTTTCTTT.

The chain couples TRBV7-2 to TRBJ1-5, with a tentative D call TRBD1 (5 bases). This CDR3 region has 14 residues. Germline V lookup: CDR1 SGHTA, CDR2 FQGNSA. V shed 0 bases and J shed 7 bases, with 10 bases lying between them. The CDR3 bases are TGTGCCAGCAGCTTAGCCCCGACAGTGCAGCCCCAGCATTTT. This sequence encodes CASSLAPTVQPQHF.

This chain joins TRBV27 and TRBJ1-1, with a possible D match to TRBD1 (6 bases). V was pared by 7 bases and J by 5 bases, with 20 bases between. CDR3 length: 15 amino acids. CDR1 is MNHEY and CDR2 is SMNVEV in the germline V gene (reference sequence). The CDR3 here is CASIPTGTGWTEAFF. CDR3 DNA sequence: TGTGCCAGCATACCGACAGGAACCGGTTGGACTGAAGCTTTCTTT.